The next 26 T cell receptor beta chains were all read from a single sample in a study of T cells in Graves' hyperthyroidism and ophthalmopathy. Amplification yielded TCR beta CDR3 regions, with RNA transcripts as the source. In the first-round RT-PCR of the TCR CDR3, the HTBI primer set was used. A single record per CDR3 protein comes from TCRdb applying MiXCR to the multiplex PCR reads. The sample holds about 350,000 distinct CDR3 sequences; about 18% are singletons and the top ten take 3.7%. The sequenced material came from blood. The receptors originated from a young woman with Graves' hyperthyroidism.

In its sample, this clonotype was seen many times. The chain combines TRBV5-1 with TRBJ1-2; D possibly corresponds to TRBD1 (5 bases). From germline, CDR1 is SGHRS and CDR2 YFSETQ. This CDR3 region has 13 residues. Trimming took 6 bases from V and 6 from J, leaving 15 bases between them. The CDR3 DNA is TGCGCCAGCACCGACCGCACCAGGGATGGCTACACCTTC. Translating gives CASTDRTRDGYTF.

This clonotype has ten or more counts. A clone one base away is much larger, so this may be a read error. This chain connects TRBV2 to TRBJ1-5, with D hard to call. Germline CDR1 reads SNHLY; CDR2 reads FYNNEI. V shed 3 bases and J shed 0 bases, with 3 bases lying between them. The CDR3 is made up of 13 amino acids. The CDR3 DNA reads TGTGCCAGCAGTGATGATAGCAATCAGCCCCAGCATTTT. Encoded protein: CASSDDSNQPQHF.

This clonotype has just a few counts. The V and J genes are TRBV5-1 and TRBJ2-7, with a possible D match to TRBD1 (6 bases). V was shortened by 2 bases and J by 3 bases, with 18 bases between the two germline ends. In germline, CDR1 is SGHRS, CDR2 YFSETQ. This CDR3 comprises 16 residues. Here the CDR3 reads CASSFPPGQIIYEQYF. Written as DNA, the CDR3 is TGCGCCAGCAGCTTTCCACCGGGACAAATAATCTACGAGCAGTACTTC.

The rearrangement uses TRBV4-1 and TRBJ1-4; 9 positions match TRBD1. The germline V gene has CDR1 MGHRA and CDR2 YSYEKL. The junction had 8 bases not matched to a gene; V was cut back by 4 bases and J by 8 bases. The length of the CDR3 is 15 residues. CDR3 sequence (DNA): TGCGCCAGCAGCCTAGAAGACAGGGGGGGAGAAAAACTGTTTTTT. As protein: CASSLEDRGGEKLFF.

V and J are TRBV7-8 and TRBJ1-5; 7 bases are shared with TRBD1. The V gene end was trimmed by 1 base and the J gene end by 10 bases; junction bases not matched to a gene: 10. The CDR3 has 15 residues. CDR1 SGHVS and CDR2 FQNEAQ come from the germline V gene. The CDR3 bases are TGTGCCAGCAGCTTAGATGGGCAGGGGGGCCAACCCCAGCATTTT. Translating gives CASSLDGQGGQPQHF.

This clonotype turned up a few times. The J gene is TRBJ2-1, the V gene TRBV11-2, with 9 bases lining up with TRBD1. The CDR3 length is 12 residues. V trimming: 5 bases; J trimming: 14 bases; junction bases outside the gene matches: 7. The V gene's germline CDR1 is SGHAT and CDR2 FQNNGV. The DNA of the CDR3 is TGTGCCAGCAGCCCACAGGGGGCGAAAGAGTTCTTC. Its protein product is CASSPQGAKEFF.

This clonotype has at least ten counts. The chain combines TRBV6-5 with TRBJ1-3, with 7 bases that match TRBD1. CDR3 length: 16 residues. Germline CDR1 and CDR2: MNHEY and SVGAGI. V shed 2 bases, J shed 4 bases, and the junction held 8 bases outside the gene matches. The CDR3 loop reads CASSYAKPRGGNTIYF. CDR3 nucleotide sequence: TGTGCCAGCAGTTACGCCAAACCCAGGGGGGGAAACACCATATATTTT.

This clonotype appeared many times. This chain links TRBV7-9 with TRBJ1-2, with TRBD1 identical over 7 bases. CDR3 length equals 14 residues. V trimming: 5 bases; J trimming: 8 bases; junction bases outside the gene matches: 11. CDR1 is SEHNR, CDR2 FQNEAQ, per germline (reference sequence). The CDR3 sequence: CASSPLDRNDGYTF. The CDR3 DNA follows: TGTGCCAGCAGCCCTCTGGACAGGAACGACGGCTACACCTTC. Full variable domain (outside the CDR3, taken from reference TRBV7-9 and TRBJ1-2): DTGVSQNPRHKITKRGQNVTFRCDPISEHNRLYWYRQTLGQGPEFLTYFQNEAQLEKSRLLSDRFSAERPKGSFSTLEIQRTEQGDSAMYLCASSPLDRNDGYTFGSGTRLTVV.

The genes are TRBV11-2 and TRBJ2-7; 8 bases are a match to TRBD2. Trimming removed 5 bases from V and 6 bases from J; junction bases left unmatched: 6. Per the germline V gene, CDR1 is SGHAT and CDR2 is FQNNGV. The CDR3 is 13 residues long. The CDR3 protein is CASSSGSLFEQYF. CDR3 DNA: TGTGCCAGCAGCAGCGGGAGTCTCTTCGAGCAGTACTTC.

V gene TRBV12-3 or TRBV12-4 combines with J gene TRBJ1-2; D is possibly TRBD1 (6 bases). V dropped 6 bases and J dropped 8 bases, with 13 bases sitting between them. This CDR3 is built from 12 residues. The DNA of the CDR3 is TGTGCCAGCAGGTTTTCAGGGGAAGGCTACACCTTC. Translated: CASRFSGEGYTF.

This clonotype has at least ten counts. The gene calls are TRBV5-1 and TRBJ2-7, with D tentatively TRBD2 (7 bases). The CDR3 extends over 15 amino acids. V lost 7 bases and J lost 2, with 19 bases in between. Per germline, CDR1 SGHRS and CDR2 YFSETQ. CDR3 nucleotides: TGCGCCAGCGCGCTGGTGGGGGGGCAACCCTACGAGCAGTACTTC. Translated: CASALVGGQPYEQYF.

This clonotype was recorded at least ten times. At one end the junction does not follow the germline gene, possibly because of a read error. The CDR3 loop is CASRGRTRNTEAFF. The CDR3 nucleotides read TGCGCCAGCAGGGGACGGACACGGAACACTGAAGCTTTCTTT. The chain joins TRBV6-1 to TRBJ1-1, with D perhaps matching TRBD1 (6 bases). Germline-derived CDR1 and CDR2 are MNHNS and SASEGT. This CDR3 is 14 amino acids long.

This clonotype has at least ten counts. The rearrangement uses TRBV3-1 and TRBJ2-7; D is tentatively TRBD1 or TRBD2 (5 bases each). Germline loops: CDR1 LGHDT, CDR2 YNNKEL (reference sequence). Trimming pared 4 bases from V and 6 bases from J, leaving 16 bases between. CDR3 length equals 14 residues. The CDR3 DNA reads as TGTGCCAGCAGCCCGGGGCTAACATCGCGCGAGCAGTACTTC. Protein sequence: CASSPGLTSREQYF.

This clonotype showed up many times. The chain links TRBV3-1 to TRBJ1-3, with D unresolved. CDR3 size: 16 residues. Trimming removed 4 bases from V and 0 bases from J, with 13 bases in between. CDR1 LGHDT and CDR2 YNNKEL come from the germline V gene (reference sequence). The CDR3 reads CASSLGVAGSGNTIYF. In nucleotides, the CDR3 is TGTGCCAGCAGCCTTGGCGTGGCAGGCTCTGGAAACACCATATATTTT.

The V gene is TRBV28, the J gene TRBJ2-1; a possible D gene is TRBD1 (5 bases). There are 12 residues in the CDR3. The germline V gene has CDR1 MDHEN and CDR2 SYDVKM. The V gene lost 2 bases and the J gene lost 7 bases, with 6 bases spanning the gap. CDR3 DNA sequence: TGTGCCAGCAGTTTACAGGGTAATGAGCAGTTCTTC. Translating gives CASSLQGNEQFF.

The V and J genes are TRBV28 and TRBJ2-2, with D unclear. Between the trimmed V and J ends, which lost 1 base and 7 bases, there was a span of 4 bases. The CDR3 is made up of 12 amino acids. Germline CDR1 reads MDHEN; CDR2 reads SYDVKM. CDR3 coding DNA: TGTGCCAGCAGTTTATTTGGCGGGGAGCTGTTTTTT. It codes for CASSLFGGELFF.

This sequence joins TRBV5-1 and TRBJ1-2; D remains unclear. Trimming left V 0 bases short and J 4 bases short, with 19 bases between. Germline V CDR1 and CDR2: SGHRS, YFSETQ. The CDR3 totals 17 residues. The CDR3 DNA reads TGCGCCAGCAGCTTGGGCCAGAAACACACCGAGTCCTATGGCTACACCTTC. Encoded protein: CASSLGQKHTESYGYTF.

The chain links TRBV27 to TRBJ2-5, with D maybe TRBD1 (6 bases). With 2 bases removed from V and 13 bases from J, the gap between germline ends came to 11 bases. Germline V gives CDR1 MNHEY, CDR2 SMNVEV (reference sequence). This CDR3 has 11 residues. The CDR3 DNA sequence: TGTGCCAGCAGTTTAGGGACAACTTGGTACTTC. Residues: CASSLGTTWYF.

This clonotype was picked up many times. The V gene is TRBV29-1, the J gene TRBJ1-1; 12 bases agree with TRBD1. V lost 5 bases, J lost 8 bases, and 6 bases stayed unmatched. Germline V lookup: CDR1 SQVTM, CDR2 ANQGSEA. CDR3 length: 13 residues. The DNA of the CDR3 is TGCAGCGTTTCCACCGGGACAGGGGGCGAAGCTTTCTTT. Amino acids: CSVSTGTGGEAFF.

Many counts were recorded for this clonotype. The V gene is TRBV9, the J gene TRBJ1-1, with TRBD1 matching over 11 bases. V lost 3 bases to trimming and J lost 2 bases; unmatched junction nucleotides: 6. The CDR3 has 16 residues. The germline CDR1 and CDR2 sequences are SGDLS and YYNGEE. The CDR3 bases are TGTGCCAGCAGCGGCGGGACAGGGGGTTATAACACTGAAGCTTTCTTT. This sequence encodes CASSGGTGGYNTEAFF.

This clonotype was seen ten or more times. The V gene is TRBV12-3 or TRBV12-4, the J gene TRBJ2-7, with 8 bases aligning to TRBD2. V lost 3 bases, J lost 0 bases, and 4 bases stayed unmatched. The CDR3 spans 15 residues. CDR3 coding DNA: TGTGCCAGCAGTTTGGCGCGGGGGGCCTCCTACGAGCAGTACTTC. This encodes CASSLARGASYEQYF.

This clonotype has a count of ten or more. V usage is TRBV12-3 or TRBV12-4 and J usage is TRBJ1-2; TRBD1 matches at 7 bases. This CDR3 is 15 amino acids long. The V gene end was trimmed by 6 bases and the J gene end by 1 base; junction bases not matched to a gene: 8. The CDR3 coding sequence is TGTGCCAGCAGGAAGGGGGACAGACTTAACTATGGCTACACCTTC. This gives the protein CASRKGDRLNYGYTF.

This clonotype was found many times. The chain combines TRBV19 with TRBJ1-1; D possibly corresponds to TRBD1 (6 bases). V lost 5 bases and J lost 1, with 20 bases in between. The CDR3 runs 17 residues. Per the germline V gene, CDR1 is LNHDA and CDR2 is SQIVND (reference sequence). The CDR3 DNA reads TGTGCCAGTAGTCTCCATTACCCGGACAGAACGAACACTGAAGCTTTCTTT. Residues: CASSLHYPDRTNTEAFF. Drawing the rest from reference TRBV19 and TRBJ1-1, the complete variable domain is DGGITQSPKYLFRKEGQNVTLSCEQNLNHDAMYWYRQDPGQGLRLIYYSQIVNDFQKGDIAEGYSVSREKKESFPLTVTSAQKNPTAFYLCASSLHYPDRTNTEAFFGQGTRLTVV.

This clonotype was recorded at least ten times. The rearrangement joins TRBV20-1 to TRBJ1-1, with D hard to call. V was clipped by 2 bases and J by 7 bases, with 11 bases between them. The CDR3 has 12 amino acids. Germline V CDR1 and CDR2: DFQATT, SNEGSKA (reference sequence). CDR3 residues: CSARQAPLEAFF. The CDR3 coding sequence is TGCAGTGCTAGACAGGCTCCCCTTGAAGCTTTCTTT.

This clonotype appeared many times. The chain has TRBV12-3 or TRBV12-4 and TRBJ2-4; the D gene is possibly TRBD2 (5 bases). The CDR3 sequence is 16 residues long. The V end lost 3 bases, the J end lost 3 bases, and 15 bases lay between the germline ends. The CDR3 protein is CASSFRSPAVKNIQYF. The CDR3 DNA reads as TGTGCCAGCAGTTTTAGATCTCCAGCGGTCAAAAACATTCAGTACTTC.

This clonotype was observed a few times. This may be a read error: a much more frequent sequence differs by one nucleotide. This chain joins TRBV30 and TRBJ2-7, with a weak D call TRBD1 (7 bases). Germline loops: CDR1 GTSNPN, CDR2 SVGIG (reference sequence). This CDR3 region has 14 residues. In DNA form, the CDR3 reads TGTGCCTGGAGTGTAGGGCAGGGGGGCTACGAGCAGTGCTTC. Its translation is CAWSVGQGGYEQCF. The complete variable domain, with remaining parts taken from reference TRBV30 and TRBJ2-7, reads SQTIHQWPATLVQPVGSPLSLECTVEGTSNPNLYWYRQAAGRGLQLLFYSVGIGQISSEVPQNLSASRPQDRQFILSSKKLLLSDSGFYLCAWSVGQGGYEQCFGPGTRLTVT.